The 28 T cell receptor beta chains presented below share a single source sample, sequenced in a study of blood T cells in healthy people across ages. With a J-beta primer mix and a sample-barcoded 5' primer, a second PCR ran about 7 to 12 cycles. Using its own MiXCR run on the 5' RACE reads, TCRdb lists one record per CDR3 protein. The table includes about 1.6 million distinct CDR3 sequences, about 35% detected once. Sequenced: blood. The source is a woman aged 30 to 39 in good health.

This sequence joins TRBV20-1 and TRBJ2-3; D remains unclear. This CDR3 region has 12 residues. CDR1 DFQATT and CDR2 SNEGSKA come from the germline V gene (reference sequence). The CDR3 sequence is CRGSSKGHTQYF. Here the CDR3 DNA reads TGCAGGGGATCCTCCAAGGGTCACACGCAGTATTTT.

The J gene is TRBJ2-3, the V gene TRBV2; D unclear. Germline V gives CDR1 SNHLY, CDR2 FYNNEI. The V and J ends lost 8 bases and 2 bases respectively, with 11 bases between them. The CDR3 consists of 13 residues. The CDR3 bases are TGTGCCAGCTTAGTGGATACCACAGATACGCAGTATTTT. It codes for CASLVDTTDTQYF.

Regarding this clonotype: This may arise from a read error, as a much more abundant clone is one base away. The rearrangement links TRBV15 to TRBJ2-3; TRBD2 agrees at 7 bases. The CDR3 is made up of 12 amino acids. CDR1 is LNHNV and CDR2 is YYDKDF in the germline V gene (reference sequence). J lost 6 bases, V lost 7 bases, and 4 bases had no gene match. CDR3 nucleotides: TGTGCCACCACCGAGGGAGGGGATACGCAGTATTTT. Translation gives CATTEGGDTQYF.

The J gene is TRBJ2-3, the V gene TRBV20-1; the match to TRBD2 covers 7 bases. The CDR3 length is 13 residues. Per the germline V gene, CDR1 is DFQATT and CDR2 is SNEGSKA (reference sequence). The trim removed 6 bases at V and 4 bases at J, leaving 7 bases unmatched. The CDR3 coding sequence is TGCAGTGCCCTTGGCGGGAGTGCAGATACGCAGTATTTT. It yields the protein CSALGGSADTQYF.

The CDR3 DNA follows: TGTGCCAGCAGGGCCTGGGGCGATTTAGATGAGCAGTTCTTC. Amino acids: CASRAWGDLDEQFF. The V and J genes are TRBV3-1 and TRBJ2-1, with a possible D match to TRBD1 (5 bases). Germline V gene lookup returns CDR1 LGHDT and CDR2 YNNKEL (reference sequence). CDR3 size: 14 residues. V lost 6 bases and J 8 bases, leaving 17 bases between the germline ends.

The chain recombines TRBV5-1 with TRBJ2-3; possible D gene TRBD2, 5 bases. Per germline, CDR1 SGHRS and CDR2 YFSETQ. Between the trimmed V and J ends, which lost 2 bases and 0 bases, there was a span of 13 bases. The CDR3 is made up of 16 amino acids. The CDR3 protein is CASSLSGLTSTDTQYF. CDR3 in DNA: TGCGCCAGCAGCTTAAGCGGTTTGACTAGCACAGATACGCAGTATTTT.

This clonotype was observed at least ten times. The chain combines TRBV20-1 with TRBJ2-1; TRBD1 aligns across 9 bases. CDR3 length equals 14 residues. Germline lookup yields CDR1 DFQATT and CDR2 SNEGSKA (reference sequence). With 4 bases clipped from V and 0 bases from J, the junction kept 1 base outside the gene matches. The CDR3 is CSAKDRGSYNEQFF. As DNA, the CDR3 is TGCAGTGCTAAGGACAGGGGCTCCTACAATGAGCAGTTCTTC.

This clonotype was counted at least ten times. CDR3 region: CSASGRTGGYGYTF. CDR3 bases: TGCAGTGCTAGCGGCCGGACAGGGGGCTATGGCTACACCTTC. The V and J genes are TRBV20-1 and TRBJ1-2; 10 positions match TRBD1. This CDR3 comprises 14 residues. Trimming removed 3 bases from V and 4 bases from J; junction bases left unmatched: 5. The germline V gene encodes CDR1 DFQATT and CDR2 SNEGSKA (reference sequence).

V is TRBV28 and J is TRBJ2-3, with 8 bases lining up with TRBD1. Germline V gives CDR1 MDHEN, CDR2 SYDVKM. CDR3 length: 15 residues. V shed 7 bases, J shed 2 bases, and the junction held 8 bases outside the gene matches. The CDR3 region has the DNA TGTGCCAGCAATTTGGACAGGGAGGACACAGATACGCAGTATTTT. It specifies CASNLDREDTDTQYF.

In this sample, this clonotype turned up a few times. V usage is TRBV9 and J usage is TRBJ2-1; D may match TRBD1 or TRBD2 (5 bases each). The CDR3 spans 14 residues. Germline V lookup: CDR1 SGDLS, CDR2 YYNGEE. V was trimmed by 3 bases and J by 6 bases, leaving 13 bases between them. CDR3 sequence: CASSGWGEGNEQFF. CDR3 nucleotide sequence: TGTGCCAGCAGCGGATGGGGCGAGGGCAATGAGCAGTTCTTC.

The chain uses TRBV5-1 and TRBJ2-3; 7 bases align to TRBD2. The CDR3 runs to 16 residues. Trimming took 4 bases from V and 2 from J; bases not matched to a gene: 10. The V gene's germline CDR1 is SGHRS and CDR2 YFSETQ. The CDR3 nucleotides read TGCGCCAGCAGCGACCCAAACCTAGCGGTCACAGATACGCAGTATTTT. It is translated as CASSDPNLAVTDTQYF. The full variable domain, rest sourced from reference TRBV5-1 and TRBJ2-3, is KAGVTQTPRYLIKTRGQQVTLSCSPISGHRSVSWYQQTPGQGLQFLFEYFSETQRNKGNFPGRFSGRQFSNSRSEMNVSTLELGDSALYLCASSDPNLAVTDTQYFGPGTRLTVL.

This clonotype has only a few counts. The gene calls are TRBV7-3 and TRBJ2-1; 7 bases are shared with TRBD2. The CDR3 runs to 13 residues. With 6 bases clipped from V and 10 bases from J, the junction kept 9 bases outside the gene matches. Germline V gene data show CDR1 as SGHTA and CDR2 as FQGTGA. CDR3 in amino acids: CASRLRAGDEQFF. The CDR3 DNA reads TGTGCCAGCAGACTAAGGGCGGGGGACGAGCAGTTCTTC.

The rearrangement joins TRBV2 to TRBJ1-5; the D gene is possibly TRBD1 (6 bases). Trimming pared 8 bases from V and 2 bases from J, leaving 16 bases between. This CDR3 is built from 15 residues. Germline V gene data show CDR1 as SNHLY and CDR2 as FYNNEI. CDR3 loop: CASARGANGNQPQHF. Here the CDR3 DNA reads TGTGCCAGCGCTAGGGGGGCTAATGGCAATCAGCCCCAGCATTTT.

The sample holds a few counts of this clonotype. The chain recombines TRBV29-1 with TRBJ1-5; maybe TRBD1 (6 bases). V shed 6 bases and J shed 1 base, with 13 bases lying between them. The CDR3 runs to 14 residues. The germline CDR1 and CDR2 sequences are SQVTM and ANQGSEA. CDR3 sequence reads: CSVDNRASNQPQHF. CDR3 nucleotides: TGCAGCGTAGACAACAGGGCAAGCAATCAGCCCCAGCATTTT.

The rearrangement joins TRBV9 to TRBJ1-2, with unresolved D. The CDR3 consists of 15 residues. Germline loops: CDR1 SGDLS, CDR2 YYNGEE. V lost 0 bases, J lost 6 bases, and 15 bases lay in between. The CDR3 DNA is TGTGCCAGCAGCGTAGGAGGACGCCCTTCGGATGGCTACACCTTC. It codes for CASSVGGRPSDGYTF.

This chain links TRBV11-2 with TRBJ2-1; 8 bases line up with TRBD2. This CDR3 spans 17 amino acids. Germline CDR1 SGHAT, CDR2 FQNNGV. The V gene end was trimmed by 4 bases and the J gene end by 9 bases; junction bases not matched to a gene: 17. The CDR3 sequence: CASSSLRGTSREGEQFF. The CDR3 nucleotides are TGTGCCAGCAGCTCACTGCGAGGGACTAGTAGGGAGGGTGAGCAGTTCTTC.

Here the CDR3 DNA reads TGTGCCAGCAGCGTAGAGCGGGACAGGGGGCTCCCTCCGGTCAACAATCAGCCCCAGCATTTT. This gives the protein CASSVERDRGLPPVNNQPQHF. The J gene is TRBJ1-5, the V gene TRBV9, with 12 bases fitting TRBD1. The J segment lost 3 bases and the V segment lost 0 bases, leaving 16 bases of the junction unmatched. CDR1 and CDR2 from the germline V gene are SGDLS and YYNGEE. The CDR3 extends over 21 amino acids.

V usage is TRBV20-1 and J usage is TRBJ2-7; D gene unclear. This CDR3 is 13 amino acids long. Trimming cost V 1 base and J 3 bases, with 10 bases left between them. CDR1 is DFQATT and CDR2 is SNEGSKA in the germline V gene (reference sequence). This CDR3 is CSARVPSNYEQYF. The CDR3 DNA sequence: TGCAGTGCTAGAGTCCCTAGTAACTACGAGCAGTACTTC.

The chain carries TRBV5-1 and TRBJ2-3; no definite D call. The CDR3 is 16 amino acids. V was shortened by 6 bases and J by 0 bases, with 17 bases between the two germline ends. Germline CDR1 SGHRS, CDR2 YFSETQ. CDR3 loop: CASNLFGPTSTDTQYF. The CDR3 DNA reads TGCGCCAGCAACCTATTCGGACCTACTAGCACAGATACGCAGTATTTT.

V and J are TRBV6-6 and TRBJ2-7; D ambiguous. CDR3 length equals 16 residues. Between the trimmed V and J ends, which lost 7 bases and 2 bases, there was a span of 21 bases. CDR1 MNHNY and CDR2 SVGAGI come from the germline V gene (reference sequence). CDR3 in amino acids: CASNPQPGPSAYEQYF. CDR3 coding DNA: TGTGCCAGCAACCCCCAGCCGGGTCCCTCTGCCTACGAGCAGTACTTC.

This clonotype has at least ten counts. The V call is TRBV4-1, the J call TRBJ2-1, with TRBD2 matching 9 bases. This CDR3 region has 15 residues. The germline CDR1 and CDR2 sequences are MGHRA and YSYEKL. J gave up 7 bases and V 1 base, and 5 bases lay outside the gene matches. The CDR3 reads CASSQGGGAWNEQFF. CDR3 in DNA: TGCGCCAGCAGCCAAGGCGGGGGGGCATGGAATGAGCAGTTCTTC.

This chain joins TRBV7-3 and TRBJ2-1; no clear D gene. The CDR3 spans 12 residues. Trimming cost V 1 base and J 10 bases, with 8 bases left between them. Germline V gives CDR1 SGHTA, CDR2 FQGTGA. The CDR3 DNA reads as TGTGCCAGCAGCTTAATAGGGTACGAGCAGTTCTTC. Its protein is CASSLIGYEQFF.

This clonotype has at least ten counts. CDR3 nucleotides: TGTGCCAGCACCGCGGCGACGGTCAGGGAGACCCAGTACTTC. Translating it yields CASTAATVRETQYF. This chain uses TRBV25-1 with TRBJ2-5; D call uncertain. V gave up 7 bases and J gave up 5 bases, with 17 bases separating them. The germline V gene encodes CDR1 MGHDK and CDR2 SYGVNS. The CDR3 runs 14 residues. The entire variable domain, with the rest obtained from reference TRBV25-1 and TRBJ2-5, is as follows: EADIYQTPRYLVIGTGKKITLECSQTMGHDKMYWYQQDPGMELHLIHYSYGVNSTEKGDLSSESTVSRIRTEHFPLTLESARPSHTSQYLCASTAATVRETQYFGPGTRLLVL.

The rearrangement uses TRBV14 and TRBJ2-1; 8 bases are a match to TRBD2. CDR1 and CDR2 from the germline V gene are SGHDN and FVKESK. The CDR3 has 16 residues. Germline trimming cut 2 bases from V and 3 bases from J; bases unmatched to any gene: 6. The CDR3 coding sequence is TGTGCCAGCAGCCAACGAGCGGGGGCGGTCTACAATGAGCAGTTCTTC. It translates to CASSQRAGAVYNEQFF.

This chain connects TRBV15 to TRBJ2-3; the D is unclear. This CDR3 is 16 amino acids long. Trimming removed 0 bases at V and 0 bases at J, with 10 bases between. From germline, CDR1 is LNHNV and CDR2 YYDKDF (reference sequence). The CDR3 protein is CATSRDRPTSTDTQYF. The CDR3 DNA reads TGTGCCACCAGCAGAGATCGACCCACTAGCACAGATACGCAGTATTTT.

The gene calls are TRBV6-1 and TRBJ2-1; 8 bases are a match to TRBD2. The J segment lost 7 bases and the V segment lost 4 bases, leaving 9 bases of the junction unmatched. Germline V gene lookup returns CDR1 MNHNS and CDR2 SASEGT. The CDR3 extends over 15 amino acids. CDR3 in amino acids: CASSASAGVGNEQFF. CDR3 sequence (DNA): TGTGCCAGCAGTGCTTCAGCGGGGGTGGGGAATGAGCAGTTCTTC.

This clonotype has a handful of counts. The chain carries TRBV27 and TRBJ2-3, with TRBD2 matching over 8 bases. The CDR3 is 14 amino acids. The V and J ends lost 4 bases and 3 bases, in that order; junction bases with no gene match: 3. Germline assignment: CDR1 MNHEY and CDR2 SMNVEV (reference sequence). The CDR3 protein is CASSSTSVTDTQYF. The CDR3 DNA reads TGTGCCAGCAGTTCGACTAGCGTTACAGATACGCAGTATTTT.

This chain connects TRBV19 to TRBJ2-1, with TRBD2 matching 14 bases. There are 18 residues in the CDR3. Trimming at V came to 4 bases and at J to 5 bases, leaving 10 bases not matched to a gene. Per the germline V gene, CDR1 is LNHDA and CDR2 is SQIVND (reference sequence). The CDR3, as DNA: TGTGCCAGTAGTACCGGACTAGCGGGAGGAAGGTCCAACAATGAGCAGTTCTTC. This sequence encodes CASSTGLAGGRSNNEQFF. The entire variable domain, with the rest obtained from reference TRBV19 and TRBJ2-1, is as follows: DGGITQSPKYLFRKEGQNVTLSCEQNLNHDAMYWYRQDPGQGLRLIYYSQIVNDFQKGDIAEGYSVSREKKESFPLTVTSAQKNPTAFYLCASSTGLAGGRSNNEQFFGPGTRLTVL.